Each of the 17 T cell receptor beta chains below was sequenced from the same sample in a study of T cell responses to AZD1222 COVID-19 vaccine. Assay: immunoSEQ multiplex PCR; the TCRdb copy retains only in-frame clones and omits some. Of about 140,000 clones listed, 91% are singletons. Source: peripheral blood, taken 28 days after the second dose of the MenACWY control vaccine. All receptors derive from an adult who received the MenACWY meningococcal vaccine as a control.

The rearrangement uses TRBV15 and TRBJ1-2, with D perhaps TRBD1 (5 bases). V was pared by 3 bases and J by 8 bases, with 16 bases between. This CDR3 has 14 residues. Germline loops: CDR1 LNHNV, CDR2 YYDKDF (reference sequence). CDR3 DNA: TGTGCCACCAGCAGGGGCAGGGTGATGGAGGGCTACACCTTC. It specifies CATSRGRVMEGYTF. The full variable domain, completed using reference TRBV15 and TRBJ1-2, is DAMVIQNPRYQVTQFGKPVTLSCSQTLNHNVMYWYQQKSSQAPKLLFHYYDKDFNNEADTPDNFQSRRPNTSFCFLDIRSPGLGDTAMYLCATSRGRVMEGYTFGSGTRLTVV.

This clone was found once. The V and J genes are TRBV29-1 and TRBJ2-3, with D possibly TRBD2 on 5 matching bases. Trimming removed 5 bases from V and 3 bases from J, with 9 bases in between. This CDR3 is built from 12 residues. CDR1 is SQVTM and CDR2 is ANQGSEA in the germline V gene. CDR3 DNA sequence: TGCAGCGTTAGGACTCATACAGATACGCAGTATTTT. Translating it yields CSVRTHTDTQYF.

V is TRBV5-1 and J is TRBJ2-2, with a weak D call TRBD2 (5 bases). V lost 2 bases and J lost 4, with 9 bases in between. This CDR3 has 14 amino acids. Germline loops: CDR1 SGHRS, CDR2 YFSETQ. DNA of the CDR3: TGCGCCAGCAGCTTCCGGGGTACCACCGGGGAGCTGTTTTTT. Amino acid sequence: CASSFRGTTGELFF.

CDR3 residues: CASSLGAGSSYEQYF. The DNA for the CDR3 is TGTGCCAGCAGCTTAGGAGCGGGAAGCTCCTACGAGCAGTACTTC. The chain recombines TRBV7-9 with TRBJ2-7; TRBD2 matches 7 bases. Trimming at V came to 1 base and at J to 0 bases, leaving 3 bases not matched to a gene. Germline V lookup: CDR1 SEHNR, CDR2 FQNEAQ (reference sequence). The CDR3 contains 15 residues.

This clone occurred a few times. Without the conserved terminal phenylalanine or tryptophan, this CDR3 likely stems from a read error. Because the CDR3's place on the DNA is in doubt, the DNA is left out and the CDR3 is given as listed by TCRdb. This sequence joins TRBV3-1 (or the pseudogene TRBV3-2) and TRBJ2-7; the table calls TRBD1, which could not be checked here. The length of the CDR3 is 12 amino acids, counting both ends. Germline loops: CDR1 LGHDT, CDR2 YNNKEL (reference sequence). The CDR3 loop is CASPSATRDRGC.

The rearrangement joins TRBV19 to TRBJ2-1, with 9 bases matching TRBD1. CDR1 and CDR2 from the germline V gene are LNHDA and SQIVND (reference sequence). The V and J ends lost 3 bases and 10 bases, in that order; junction bases with no gene match: 7. This CDR3 is 14 amino acids long. Here the CDR3 reads CASSITGGGGEQFF. CDR3 in DNA: TGTGCCAGTAGTATCACAGGGGGCGGAGGGGAGCAGTTCTTC.

The chain is built from TRBV28 and TRBJ2-1; the D is unclear. The V gene lost 6 bases and the J gene lost 3 bases, with 3 bases spanning the gap. Germline V lookup: CDR1 MDHEN, CDR2 SYDVKM. The CDR3 is 11 amino acids. CDR3 protein: CASSNYNEQFF. CDR3 nucleotides: TGTGCCAGCAGCAACTACAATGAGCAGTTCTTC.

V gene TRBV5-1 combines with J gene TRBJ2-5; unclear D gene. Germline V gene data show CDR1 as SGHRS and CDR2 as YFSETQ. Trimming removed 0 bases at V and 0 bases at J, with 9 bases between. This CDR3 contains 15 residues. The CDR3: CASSLGAQNQETQYF. The CDR3 DNA follows: TGCGCCAGCAGCTTGGGGGCCCAGAACCAAGAGACCCAGTACTTC.

The CDR3 sequence is CASSLGGDSFPYEQYF. In DNA, the CDR3 is TGCGCCAGCAGCTTGGGGGGTGACAGTTTTCCCTACGAGCAGTACTTC. The chain employs TRBV5-1 and TRBJ2-7; tentatively, D is TRBD1 (5 bases). Germline CDR1 is SGHRS and CDR2 is YFSETQ. The CDR3 is made up of 16 amino acids. V shed 0 bases and J shed 2 bases, with 15 bases lying between them.

V gene TRBV28 combines with J gene TRBJ2-3; no clear D gene. Germline CDR1 reads MDHEN; CDR2 reads SYDVKM. The CDR3 contains 11 residues. V lost 6 bases and J lost 4, with 5 bases in between. The CDR3 sequence is CASSPADTQYF. CDR3 DNA: TGTGCCAGCAGCCCCGCAGATACGCAGTATTTT.

The chain combines TRBV7-9 with TRBJ1-4; perhaps TRBD1 as D (5 bases). Looked up from germline, CDR1 is SEHNR and CDR2 is FQNEAQ (reference sequence). V shed 0 bases and J shed 5 bases, with 7 bases lying between them. This CDR3 contains 14 residues. The CDR3 spells CASSLAAGNEKLFF. CDR3 in DNA: TGTGCCAGCAGCTTAGCTGCAGGGAATGAAAAACTGTTTTTT.

In this sample, this clone turned up a few times. The chain couples TRBV6-5 to TRBJ2-5; perhaps TRBD1 as D (6 bases). CDR1 and CDR2 from the germline V gene are MNHEY and SVGAGI. There are 12 residues in the CDR3. V lost 6 bases and J 5 bases, leaving 10 bases between the germline ends. The CDR3 DNA sequence: TGTGCCAGCAGCAGGGGATCGGAGACCCAGTACTTC. Its translation is CASSRGSETQYF.

The chain uses TRBV20-1 and TRBJ1-2; D is unclear. Germline CDR1 reads DFQATT; CDR2 reads SNEGSKA (reference sequence). The length of the CDR3 is 11 residues. Deletions cut 3 bases from V and 7 bases from J, with 9 bases between. In nucleotides, the CDR3 is TGCAGTGCTAGGCGGGTAGGTGGCTACACCTTC. This gives the protein CSARRVGGYTF.

J is TRBJ2-7 and V is TRBV29-1; 7 positions agree with TRBD1. CDR3 length: 12 amino acids. CDR1 SQVTM and CDR2 ANQGSEA come from the germline V gene. Trimming cost V 5 bases and J 3 bases; bases outside gene matches: 4. The CDR3 nucleotides are TGCAGCGTTCTCGGACAGGTCTACGAGCAGTACTTC. It is translated as CSVLGQVYEQYF.

The rearrangement joins TRBV5-1 to TRBJ2-7, with TRBD2 as a possible D gene (5 bases). Between the trimmed V and J ends, which lost 0 bases and 5 bases, there was a span of 9 bases. CDR1 and CDR2 (germline): SGHRS, YFSETQ. The CDR3 extends over 13 amino acids. The CDR3 here is CASSLATGNEQYF. The DNA of the CDR3 is TGCGCCAGCAGCTTGGCCACCGGGAACGAGCAGTACTTC.

The chain links TRBV18 to TRBJ2-1; D gene unclear. The CDR3 extends over 14 amino acids. CDR1 is KGHSH and CDR2 is LQKENI in the germline V gene. Deletions cut 4 bases from V and 4 bases from J, with 11 bases between. The CDR3 loop is CASSLETTYNEQFF. In DNA form, the CDR3 reads TGTGCCAGCTCACTGGAAACGACATACAATGAGCAGTTCTTC.

The V and J genes are TRBV6-2 or TRBV6-3 and TRBJ2-4; D is ambiguous. From germline, CDR1 is MNHEY and CDR2 SVGEGT. The ends were cut back, 4 bases at V and 0 bases at J, with 13 bases in the middle. The CDR3 is 16 residues long. DNA of the CDR3: TGTGCCAGCAGTTCGTTTCAGATCCTAGCCAAAAACATTCAGTACTTC. Translated, it gives CASSSFQILAKNIQYF.